A selection of T cell receptor beta chains follows, all from one sample in a study of T cell responses to AZD1222 COVID-19 vaccine. The repertoire was sequenced with immunoSEQ multiplex PCR; TCRdb's copy has only in-frame clones and lacks some. The top ten hold under 4% of the sample, which has 84,000 or so clones, 90% seen once. The sequencing used peripheral blood, collected on day 0 of AZD1222 vaccination. All receptors derive from an adult in good health. CDR3s include the opening cysteine and the closing phenylalanine or tryptophan. The D gene is left open where the match is weak. Only some rows state a clone size, as once, few, many or a class for expanded clones.

clone_size: once
v_call: TRBV5-1
d_call: NA
j_call: TRBJ1-2
cdr3_aa: CASSSNSGAGGYTF
cdr3_nt: TGCGCCAGCAGCTCTAATTCAGGGGCCGGTGGCTACACCTTC

clone_size: NA
v_call: TRBV19
d_call: NA
j_call: TRBJ2-7
cdr3_aa: CASSSPGEGKYEQYF
cdr3_nt: TGTGCCAGTAGTTCTCCGGGAGAAGGGAAGTACGAGCAGTACTTC

clone_size: once
v_call: TRBV5-6
d_call: TRBD1
j_call: TRBJ1-3
cdr3_aa: CASSLYGTGGNTIYF
cdr3_nt: TGTGCCAGCAGCTTGTACGGGACAGGGGGAAACACCATATATTTT

clone_size: NA
v_call: TRBV10-1
d_call: NA
j_call: TRBJ2-1
cdr3_aa: CASSESRGNSREFF
cdr3_nt: TGCGCCAGCAGTGAGTCTCGGGGAAACTCCAGAGAGTTCTTC

clone_size: few
v_call: TRBV18
d_call: NA
j_call: TRBJ1-5
cdr3_aa: CASSAGRLSNQPQHF
cdr3_nt: TGTGCCAGCTCAGCGGGCAGGTTGAGCAATCAGCCCCAGCATTTT

clone_size: NA
v_call: TRBV6-5
d_call: NA
j_call: TRBJ2-7
cdr3_aa: CASSYAYEQYF
cdr3_nt: TGTGCCAGCAGTTACGCTTACGAGCAGTACTTC

clone_size: NA
v_call: TRBV27
d_call: NA
j_call: TRBJ1-1
cdr3_aa: CASSTGTLNTEAFF
cdr3_nt: TGTGCCAGCAGTACAGGGACTTTGAACACTGAAGCTTTCTTT

clone_size: NA
v_call: TRBV5-1
d_call: NA
j_call: TRBJ1-2
cdr3_aa: CASSQQGANYGYTF
cdr3_nt: TGCGCCAGCAGCCAACAGGGTGCTAACTATGGCTACACCTTC

clone_size: NA
v_call: TRBV5-5
d_call: NA
j_call: TRBJ1-5
cdr3_aa: CASSFLEQNQPQHF
cdr3_nt: TGTGCCAGCAGCTTTCTCGAACAGAATCAGCCCCAGCATTTT

clone_size: NA
v_call: TRBV28
d_call: NA
j_call: TRBJ2-6
cdr3_aa: CASSPGYRANVLTF
cdr3_nt: TGTGCCAGCAGCCCAGGATATCGGGCCAACGTCCTGACTTTC

clone_size: NA
v_call: TRBV2
d_call: TRBD1
j_call: TRBJ1-1
cdr3_aa: CASSVRGYAFTEAFF
cdr3_nt: TGTGCCAGCAGTGTCAGGGGGTATGCGTTCACTGAAGCTTTCTTT

clone_size: NA
v_call: TRBV5-8
d_call: TRBD1
j_call: TRBJ1-1
cdr3_aa: CASSYGQGNTEAFF
cdr3_nt: TGTGCCAGCAGCTACGGACAGGGGAACACTGAAGCTTTCTTT

clone_size: NA
v_call: TRBV28
d_call: NA
j_call: TRBJ2-1
cdr3_aa: CASTLVDEQFF
cdr3_nt: TGTGCCAGCACCCTAGTTGATGAGCAGTTCTTC

clone_size: NA
v_call: TRBV3-1/TRBV3-2
d_call: TRBD1
j_call: TRBJ1-2
cdr3_aa: CASSHPEGRGYYGYTF
cdr3_nt: TGTGCCAGCAGCCATCCGGAAGGCAGGGGGTACTATGGCTACACCTTC

clone_size: NA
v_call: TRBV5-6
d_call: NA
j_call: TRBJ1-6
cdr3_aa: CASSLGGGGPPNSPLHF
cdr3_nt: TGTGCCAGCAGCTTGGGGGGGGGCGGGCCCCCTAATTCACCCCTCCACTTT

clone_size: NA
v_call: TRBV4-2
d_call: NA
j_call: TRBJ2-3
cdr3_aa: CASSQDLRGNTDTQYF
cdr3_nt: TGTGCCAGCAGCCAAGACCTTCGAGGGAACACAGATACGCAGTATTTT

clone_size: NA
v_call: TRBV5-1
d_call: TRBD1
j_call: TRBJ1-6
cdr3_aa: CASSLGTGGSNSPLHF
cdr3_nt: TGCGCCAGCAGCTTGGGAACAGGGGGCTCTAATTCACCCCTCCACTTT

clone_size: NA
v_call: TRBV29-1
d_call: NA
j_call: TRBJ2-1
cdr3_aa: CSDPGCTFHNEQFF
cdr3_nt: TGCAGCGACCCAGGGTGCACTTTTCACAATGAGCAGTTCTTC

clone_size: NA
v_call: TRBV7-2
d_call: NA
j_call: TRBJ2-3
cdr3_aa: CASSLGGADTQYF
cdr3_nt: TGTGCCAGCAGCTTAGGGGGTGCAGATACGCAGTATTTT

clone_size: once
v_call: TRBV6-5
d_call: NA
j_call: TRBJ2-7
cdr3_aa: CASSFQGYEQYF
cdr3_nt: TGTGCCAGCAGTTTCCAGGGCTACGAGCAGTACTTC

clone_size: NA
v_call: TRBV7-3
d_call: NA
j_call: TRBJ1-6
cdr3_aa: CASSRTGTENSPLHF
cdr3_nt: TGTGCCAGCAGCCGTACCGGGACGGAAAATTCACCCCTCCACTTT

clone_size: NA
v_call: TRBV5-1
d_call: TRBD1
j_call: TRBJ2-7
cdr3_aa: CASSSNPGQGNEQYF
cdr3_nt: TGCGCCAGCAGTTCGAATCCGGGACAGGGGAACGAGCAGTACTTC

clone_size: NA
v_call: TRBV9
d_call: NA
j_call: TRBJ1-5
cdr3_aa: CASGGSFNQPQHF
cdr3_nt: TGTGCCAGCGGGGGTTCGTTTAATCAGCCCCAGCATTTT

clone_size: NA
v_call: TRBV6-5
d_call: NA
j_call: TRBJ2-7
cdr3_aa: CASSGQGVGYEQYF
cdr3_nt: TGTGCCAGCAGCGGGCAGGGAGTCGGGTACGAGCAGTACTTC

clone_size: NA
v_call: TRBV7-9
d_call: TRBD1
j_call: TRBJ1-1
cdr3_aa: CASSPRGGILTEAFF
cdr3_nt: TGTGCCAGCAGCCCCAGGGGGGGGATCCTCACTGAAGCTTTCTTT

clone_size: NA
v_call: TRBV28
d_call: NA
j_call: TRBJ1-1
cdr3_aa: CASSLRQPTEAFF
cdr3_nt: TGTGCCAGCAGTCTCCGTCAGCCGACTGAAGCTTTCTTT

clone_size: NA
v_call: TRBV2
d_call: NA
j_call: TRBJ1-6
cdr3_aa: CASKRGSSYNSPLHF
cdr3_nt: TGTGCCAGCAAGAGGGGCAGCTCCTATAATTCACCCCTCCACTTT

clone_size: NA
v_call: TRBV4-1
d_call: NA
j_call: TRBJ1-1
cdr3_aa: CASSQGSGIENTEAFF
cdr3_nt: TGCGCCAGCAGCCAGGGATCAGGGATTGAGAACACTGAAGCTTTCTTT